Listed below are T cell receptor beta chains from one sample, sequenced in a study of T cells in Graves' hyperthyroidism and ophthalmopathy. TCRdb re-analysed the multiplex PCR reads in MiXCR, keeping a single row per CDR3 protein. The sample carries about 840,000 distinct CDR3 sequences, roughly 37% recorded once. The sequencing sample was made of blood. The origin of the receptors is a young man with Graves' hyperthyroidism. Each CDR3 is given with its conserved first and last residue. The D gene is left open where the match is weak. Not all rows give a size; the values are once, few, many and, for expanded clones, a class.

clone size	J gene	D gene	V gene	CDR3 protein	CDR3 DNA
-	TRBJ2-2	-	TRBV7-9	CASSPPGTTYTGELFF	TGTGCCAGCAGCCCTCCGGGGACAACTTACACCGGGGAGCTGTTTTTT
-	TRBJ1-6	-	TRBV25-1	CARVGPVYSPLHF	TGTGCTAGAGTAGGGCCAGTTTATTCACCCCTCCACTTT
-	TRBJ1-1	-	TRBV29-1	CSVEINTEAFF	TGCAGCGTTGAAATTAACACTGAAGCTTTCTTT
many	TRBJ1-6	-	TRBV7-9	CASSSLNEGSPLHF	TGTGCCAGCAGCTCCCTGAATGAAGGTTCACCCCTCCACTTT
-	TRBJ1-2	-	TRBV6-5	CATTDLDYGYTF	TGTGCCACCACAGACCTAGACTATGGCTACACCTTC
few	TRBJ1-5	-	TRBV4-3	CASSQDFGGNQPQHF	TGCGCCAGCAGCCAAGATTTCGGGGGGAATCAGCCCCAGCATTTT
-	TRBJ1-5	-	TRBV29-1	CSVTGDYSNQPQHF	TGCAGCGTCACCGGGGATTATAGCAATCAGCCCCAGCATTTT
many	TRBJ1-4	-	TRBV12-3/TRBV12-4	CASSLREGLLFF	TGTGCCAGCAGTTTAAGGGAGGGGTTGCTGTTTTTT
few	TRBJ1-3	-	TRBV5-1	CASSLLSGRVGNTIYF	TGCGCCAGCAGCTTGCTCTCCGGCAGGGTTGGAAACACCATATATTTT
few	TRBJ2-7	-	TRBV6-5	CASSILGGKQYF	TGTGCCAGCAGCATACTTGGGGGCAAGCAGTACTTC
-	TRBJ2-7	-	TRBV2	CASSEWTDSDGQYF	TGTGCCAGCAGTGAGTGGACCGATAGCGACGGGCAGTACTTC
-	TRBJ2-7	-	TRBV5-1	CASSLLYRGGEQYF	TGCGCCAGCAGCTTGTTGTACAGGGGAGGCGAGCAGTACTTC
few	TRBJ2-5	-	TRBV4-1	CASSLGDGSQETQYF	TGCGCCAGCAGCCTAGGTGACGGGTCACAAGAGACCCAGTACTTC
many	TRBJ1-2	-	TRBV29-1	CSVVPGAVSYGYTF	TGCAGCGTTGTCCCCGGGGCCGTGAGCTATGGCTACACCTTC
few	TRBJ1-2	-	TRBV2	CASITGGAAYGYTF	TGTGCCAGCATCACGGGAGGGGCCGCCTATGGCTACACCTTC
-	TRBJ2-7	-	TRBV20-1	CSASDGGHSYEQYF	TGCAGTGCTAGTGACGGGGGCCACTCCTACGAGCAGTACTTC
-	TRBJ1-2	-	TRBV29-1	CSVDLAGVDGYTF	TGCAGCGTTGATCTAGCGGGGGTGGATGGCTACACCTTC
few	TRBJ1-1	-	TRBV19	CASSIEQGNTEAFF	TGTGCCAGTAGTATAGAACAGGGGAACACTGAAGCTTTCTTT
medium-sized	TRBJ1-2	-	TRBV10-3	CAISDSYFGGYTF	TGTGCCATCAGTGACTCCTATTTCGGGGGCTACACCTTC
-	TRBJ1-1	-	TRBV6-5	CASSYGAGATGAFF	TGTGCCAGCAGTTACGGTGCAGGGGCGACGGGAGCTTTCTTT
few	TRBJ2-7	TRBD2	TRBV9	CASSVVTPGLANYEQYF	TGTGCCAGCAGCGTAGTCACCCCGGGACTAGCAAACTACGAGCAGTACTTC
many	TRBJ2-7	-	TRBV19	CASSISLFYEQYF	TGTGCCAGTAGTATCAGTCTATTCTACGAGCAGTACTTC
many	TRBJ1-6	-	TRBV10-3	CAISHEKGPNSPLHF	TGTGCCATCAGTCACGAAAAGGGGCCGAATTCACCCCTCCACTTT
-	TRBJ2-5	-	TRBV27	CASSLFGGRQETQYF	TGTGCCAGCAGTTTATTCGGGGGCCGCCAAGAGACCCAGTACTTC
-	TRBJ2-5	TRBD2	TRBV5-1	CASSLGASGVETQYF	TGCGCCAGCAGCTTAGGGGCTAGCGGGGTTGAGACCCAGTACTTC
few	TRBJ2-1	TRBD1	TRBV10-3	CATFLGQGDGNEQFF	TGTGCCACCTTCCTCGGACAGGGTGATGGCAATGAGCAGTTCTTC
-	TRBJ1-1	-	TRBV2	CASSPFGQFMNTEAFF	TGTGCCAGCTCACCTTTTGGACAGTTCATGAACACTGAAGCTTTCTTT
-	TRBJ1-5	-	TRBV10-3	CATGEAYSNQPQHF	TGTGCCACCGGGGAGGCTTATAGCAATCAGCCCCAGCATTTT
many	TRBJ2-5	-	TRBV10-1	CASSIGPSGTQYF	TGCGCCAGCTCGATCGGACCCTCAGGAACCCAGTACTTC
-	TRBJ2-7	-	TRBV4-1	CASSQGANYEQYF	TGCGCCAGCAGCCAAGGGGCTAACTACGAGCAGTACTTC
few	TRBJ2-7	TRBD1	TRBV20-1	CSARDVTGGSSHSYEQYF	TGCAGTGCTAGAGATGTTACAGGGGGGTCCTCACATTCCTACGAGCAGTACTTC
-	TRBJ1-3	-	TRBV11-3	CASSLESSTGNTIYF	TGTGCCAGCAGCTTAGAGTCTTCGACCGGAAACACCATATATTTT
-	TRBJ2-7	TRBD2	TRBV9	CASSACGGADYEQYF	TGTGCCAGCAGCGCGTGCGGGGGGGCGGACTACGAGCAGTACTTC
few	TRBJ1-4	TRBD1	TRBV9	CASSPATGASEKLFF	TGTGCCAGCAGCCCTGCGACAGGGGCCAGTGAAAAACTGTTTTTT
few	TRBJ1-6	-	TRBV6-5	CASSFLTASPLHF	TGTGCCAGCAGTTTCCTGACAGCCTCACCCCTCCACTTT
-	TRBJ2-2	-	TRBV7-2	CASSFGYTGELSF	TGTGCCAGCAGCTTTGGGTACACCGGGGAGCTGTCTTTT
many	TRBJ1-1	-	TRBV20-1	CSARTGHTEAFF	TGCAGTGCTAGAACAGGCCACACTGAAGCTTTCTTT
many	TRBJ1-2	TRBD1	TRBV29-1	CSVEPDTTGTENGYTF	TGCAGCGTTGAACCTGACACAACCGGGACAGAGAATGGCTACACCTTC
-	TRBJ2-2	-	TRBV12-3/TRBV12-4	CASSPGMANTGELFF	TGTGCCAGCAGCCCCGGGATGGCGAACACCGGGGAGCTGTTTTTT
-	TRBJ2-7	-	TRBV29-1	CSRSRDVTYEQYF	TGCAGCCGTTCCCGGGACGTAACCTACGAGCAGTACTTC
-	TRBJ2-5	-	TRBV7-2	CASTGDSGLEAQYF	TGTGCCAGCACCGGTGACAGCGGGCTGGAGGCCCAGTACTTC
few	TRBJ2-7	TRBD1	TRBV14	CASSPYLDRASYEQYF	TGTGCCAGCAGCCCTTACCTCGACAGGGCGTCCTACGAGCAGTACTTC
few	TRBJ1-1	-	TRBV29-1	CSATRGENTEAFF	TGCAGCGCAACTCGAGGGGAGAACACTGAAGCTTTCTTT
many	TRBJ1-2	-	TRBV19	CATADVALSYGYTF	TGTGCCACCGCGGACGTTGCCCTAAGCTATGGCTACACCTTC
-	TRBJ2-7	-	TRBV4-1	CASSQDLLSSYEQYF	TGCGCCAGCAGCCAAGATCTTCTCAGCTCCTACGAGCAGTACTTC
-	TRBJ1-1	-	TRBV7-4	CASSFGSLDYTEAFF	TGTGCCAGCAGCTTCGGGTCTCTCGATTACACTGAAGCTTTCTTT
-	TRBJ2-7	TRBD1	TRBV13	CASSFGTGDGEQYF	TGTGCCAGCAGCTTCGGGACAGGGGACGGCGAGCAGTACTTC
-	TRBJ2-5	TRBD2	TRBV5-8	CASSLAVSGVETQYF	TGTGCCAGCAGCTTGGCCGTAAGCGGGGTGGAGACCCAGTACTTC
many	TRBJ2-7	TRBD1	TRBV15	CATSRDGGQHYYEQYF	TGTGCCACCAGCAGAGATGGGGGACAGCACTACTACGAGCAGTACTTC
-	TRBJ2-7	-	TRBV7-2	CASSLAVGNSYEQYF	TGTGCCAGCAGCTTAGCGGTAGGGAACTCCTACGAGCAGTACTTC
few	TRBJ2-7	TRBD2	TRBV20-1	CSARDSSGRTSSYEQYF	TGCAGTGCTCGTGACTCTAGCGGGAGGACGAGCTCCTACGAGCAGTACTTC
-	TRBJ1-5	-	TRBV7-8	CASSLTLTDATNQAQHF	TGTGCCAGCAGCCTGACCCTGACAGACGCTACCAATCAAGCCCAGCATTTT
-	TRBJ1-2	-	TRBV10-3	CAISEQEGSSYTF	TGTGCCATCAGTGAACAGGAGGGATCGAGCTACACCTTC
many	TRBJ1-1	-	TRBV9	CASSVGWAGTEAFF	TGTGCCAGCAGCGTAGGGTGGGCAGGCACTGAAGCTTTCTTT
-	TRBJ1-2	-	TRBV9	CASSGPGRLYGYTF	TGTGCCAGCAGCGGACCGGGACGGCTCTATGGCTACACCTTC
many	TRBJ1-6	-	TRBV7-9	CASSSLDSPLHF	TGTGCCAGCAGCTCACTTGACTCACCCCTCCACTTT